The 5 T cell receptor beta chains below were found in one sample sequenced in a study of tumor-infiltrating lymphocytes in oesophageal squamous cell carcinoma. TCRdb fed the PCR reads into MiXCR, producing one record per CDR3 protein. The sample includes around 15,000 distinct CDR3 sequences, around half of them seen just once. The source material was esophageal tumor tissue. The origin of the receptors is a female donor with esophageal squamous cell carcinoma.

J is TRBJ2-2 and V is TRBV6-6, with D uncertain. The CDR3 totals 12 residues. With 6 bases removed from V and 4 bases from J, the gap between germline ends came to 6 bases. Germline CDR1 is MNHNY and CDR2 is SVGAGI (reference sequence). The CDR3 is CASRPLTGELFF. CDR3 in DNA: TGTGCCAGCAGACCGCTCACCGGGGAGCTGTTTTTT.

The chain couples TRBV28 to TRBJ2-7; tentatively, D is TRBD2 (6 bases). CDR1 and CDR2 from the germline V gene are MDHEN and SYDVKM. The V end lost 2 bases, the J end lost 7 bases, and 15 bases lay between the germline ends. CDR3 length: 14 residues. The CDR3 spells CASSLAGTYNEQYF. CDR3 bases: TGTGCCAGCAGTTTAGCGGGAACCTACAATGAGCAGTACTTC.

This clonotype was observed a handful of times. The chain is built from TRBV7-6 and TRBJ1-3, with unresolved D. CDR1 and CDR2 (germline): SGHVS, FNYEAQ. Trimming took off 1 base at V and 0 bases at J, with 10 bases between the two ends. The CDR3 covers 16 residues. This CDR3 is CASSLEPRTSGNTIYF. CDR3 nucleotide sequence: TGTGCCAGCAGCTTAGAACCGCGGACCTCTGGAAACACCATATATTTT.

The chain uses TRBV6-5 and TRBJ1-2; weak D call: TRBD1 (6 bases). Germline loops: CDR1 MNHEY, CDR2 SVGAGI. Trimming left V 6 bases short and J 5 bases short, with 13 bases between. The CDR3 has 13 residues. CDR3 coding DNA: TGTGCCAGCAGCACCGACAGGAGGTATGGCTACACCTTC. This codes for CASSTDRRYGYTF.

In this sample, this clonotype turned up once. V is TRBV7-2 and J is TRBJ2-7; D possibly corresponds to TRBD1 (5 bases). The J call may be incorrect, as the DNA end agrees better with TRBJ1-2. The CDR3 covers 13 residues. Germline V gene lookup returns CDR1 SGHTA and CDR2 FQGNSA. The CDR3, as DNA: TGTGCCAGCAGCACCCAGGGAAACTATGGCTACACCTTC. As protein: CASSTQGNYGYTF.